One and the same sample provided the 25 T cell receptor beta chains below, sequenced in a study of OX40 agonist ivuxolimab in advanced cancers. The assay was immunoSEQ multiplex PCR, and TCRdb's table has in-frame clones only and misses some. Found here are tens of thousands of clones, about 83% of them singletons; the top ten hold under 6%. The specimen comprised CD4+ or CD8+ T cells sorted from blood, sampled in a trial of the OX40 agonist ivuxolimab. The source of these receptors is an adult with an advanced solid tumor such as melanoma, head and neck, liver or kidney cancer.

The rearrangement uses TRBV28 and TRBJ2-2; 13 positions agree with TRBD2. Germline CDR1 reads MDHEN; CDR2 reads SYDVKM. The CDR3 runs 16 residues. J gave up 5 bases and V 3 bases, and 3 bases lay outside the gene matches. The CDR3 region is CASSLTSGGRTGELFF. As DNA, the CDR3 is TGTGCCAGCAGTTTGACTAGCGGGGGGCGGACCGGGGAGCTGTTTTTT.

The V gene is TRBV18, the J gene TRBJ2-5; 7 nucleotides agree with TRBD2. This CDR3 has 14 amino acids. J was trimmed by 2 bases and V by 3 bases; bases with no gene match: 3. The germline CDR1 and CDR2 sequences are KGHSH and LQKENI. The CDR3 DNA reads as TGTGCCAGCTCACCCCGGGGGGAACAAGAGACCCAGTACTTC. It yields the protein CASSPRGEQETQYF. The full variable domain, in which reference TRBV18 and TRBJ2-5 provide the parts outside the CDR3, is NAGVMQNPRHLVRRRGQEARLRCSPMKGHSHVYWYRQLPEEGLKFMVYLQKENIIDESGMPKERFSAEFPKEGPSILRIQQVVRGDSAAYFCASSPRGEQETQYFGPGTRLLVL.

The CDR3 DNA follows: TGTGCCAGCAGCTTGAGTACTAGCGGGAGCACAGATACGCAGTATTTT. Encoded protein: CASSLSTSGSTDTQYF. The genes are TRBV11-3 and TRBJ2-3; 9 bases are shared with TRBD2. Germline values: CDR1 SGHNT, CDR2 YENEEA. Unmatched junction bases numbered 4, after V lost 3 bases and J lost 0 bases. This CDR3 region has 16 residues.

J is TRBJ2-4 and V is TRBV27; no firm D call. CDR3 length equals 17 residues. V was clipped by 5 bases and J by 3 bases, with 20 bases between them. CDR1 and CDR2 (germline): MNHEY, SMNVEV (reference sequence). This chain's CDR3 is CASSPSGVLLVKNIQYF. CDR3 DNA sequence: TGTGCCAGCAGTCCCTCTGGGGTCCTATTGGTCAAAAACATTCAGTACTTC.

The chain combines TRBV15 with TRBJ2-3; TRBD2 matches at 13 bases. The trim removed 4 bases at V and 6 bases at J, leaving 7 bases unmatched. Per the germline V gene, CDR1 is LNHNV and CDR2 is YYDKDF (reference sequence). CDR3 length equals 16 residues. In nucleotides, the CDR3 is TGTGCCACCAGCATGACTAGCGGGGGGATTATGGATACGCAGTATTTT. Translation: CATSMTSGGIMDTQYF. Using reference TRBV15 and TRBJ2-3 for the parts outside the CDR3, the full variable domain is DAMVIQNPRYQVTQFGKPVTLSCSQTLNHNVMYWYQQKSSQAPKLLFHYYDKDFNNEADTPDNFQSRRPNTSFCFLDIRSPGLGDTAMYLCATSMTSGGIMDTQYFGPGTRLTVL.

CDR3 in amino acids: CASPRISPGLEFF. The DNA for the CDR3 is TGTGCCAGCCCGCGCATTTCCCCTGGCCTCGAGTTCTTC. The genes are TRBV5-8 and TRBJ2-1; unclear D gene. The CDR3 is 13 amino acids. The V and J ends lost 7 bases and 14 bases respectively, with 22 bases between them. Germline-derived CDR1 and CDR2 are SGHTS and YDEGEE.

This clone was counted a few times. The rearrangement links TRBV10-3 to TRBJ1-5; perhaps TRBD1 as D (5 bases). The length of the CDR3 is 13 residues. CDR1 ENHRY and CDR2 SYGVKD come from the germline V gene. Trimming left V 2 bases short and J 6 bases short, with 8 bases between. CDR3 protein: CAISEGAGQPQHF. In nucleotides, the CDR3 is TGTGCCATCAGTGAGGGGGCAGGTCAGCCCCAGCATTTT.

The rearrangement uses TRBV30 and TRBJ1-4; D uncertain. The CDR3 contains 13 residues. V shed 4 bases and J shed 6 bases, with 12 bases lying between them. From germline, CDR1 is GTSNPN and CDR2 SVGIG (reference sequence). CDR3 coding DNA: TGTGCCTGGACCGTCACTCGTCATGAAAAACTGTTTTTT. It yields the protein CAWTVTRHEKLFF. The complete variable domain, with remaining parts taken from reference TRBV30 and TRBJ1-4, reads SQTIHQWPATLVQPVGSPLSLECTVEGTSNPNLYWYRQAAGRGLQLLFYSVGIGQISSEVPQNLSASRPQDRQFILSSKKLLLSDSGFYLCAWTVTRHEKLFFGSGTQLSVL.

The chain is built from TRBV5-6 and TRBJ2-7; 14 bases are shared with TRBD2. The trim removed 4 bases at V and 0 bases at J, leaving 3 bases unmatched. Germline V gene sequence: CDR1 SGHDT, CDR2 YYEEEE. There are 16 residues in the CDR3. The DNA of the CDR3 is TGTGCCAGCAGCCGGGGACTAGCGGGGGACTCCTACGAGCAGTACTTC. It is translated as CASSRGLAGDSYEQYF.

V and J are TRBV30 and TRBJ2-2; D not resolved. V was clipped by 4 bases and J by 2 bases, with 14 bases between them. CDR3 length: 15 residues. CDR1 GTSNPN and CDR2 SVGIG come from the germline V gene (reference sequence). CDR3 DNA: TGTGCCTGGACAGGCCAATCCGGAAACACCGGGGAGCTGTTTTTT. This sequence encodes CAWTGQSGNTGELFF.

The V gene is TRBV7-2, the J gene TRBJ1-2; no clear D gene. The V gene lost 1 base and the J gene lost 5 bases, with 5 bases spanning the gap. There are 12 residues in the CDR3. Germline CDR1 SGHTA, CDR2 FQGNSA. The CDR3 DNA is TGTGCCAGCAGCTTAGGAGGGTATGGCTACACCTTC. This gives the protein CASSLGGYGYTF.

This clone has a handful of counts. V gene TRBV2 combines with J gene TRBJ1-5; D is uncertain. Germline lookup yields CDR1 SNHLY and CDR2 FYNNEI. With 8 bases removed from V and 5 bases from J, the gap between germline ends came to 19 bases. CDR3 length: 15 residues. CDR3: CASPDPVPGDQPQHF. For the CDR3, the DNA is TGTGCCAGCCCAGACCCCGTGCCTGGGGATCAGCCCCAGCATTTT.

V and J are TRBV6-5 and TRBJ2-3, with D unclear. With 10 bases removed from V and 1 base from J, the gap between germline ends came to 15 bases. CDR3 size: 14 residues. Germline loops: CDR1 MNHEY, CDR2 SVGAGI. CDR3 bases: TGTGCCACCGCTCCACCGCCCGGCACAGATACGCAGTATTTT. Protein: CATAPPPGTDTQYF.

The chain links TRBV7-9 to TRBJ1-2; a possible D gene is TRBD1 (5 bases). The CDR3 length is 15 residues. Trimming cost V 4 bases and J 4 bases, with 16 bases left between them. Germline V gives CDR1 SEHNR, CDR2 FQNEAQ (reference sequence). The CDR3 DNA is TGTGCCAGCAGCTCCCCCAGACCCGGGACCTATGGCTACACCTTC. It codes for CASSSPRPGTYGYTF.

This clone was picked up a small number of times. The rearrangement joins TRBV7-9 to TRBJ2-5; D ambiguous. Germline CDR1 is SEHNR and CDR2 is FQNEAQ (reference sequence). The CDR3 runs 11 residues. The V gene lost 3 bases and the J gene lost 4 bases, with 3 bases spanning the gap. The DNA of the CDR3 is TGTGCCAGCAGCTTTAGAGAGACCCAGTACTTC. It yields the protein CASSFRETQYF.

This chain connects TRBV5-5 to TRBJ1-3; TRBD1 might be the D (5 bases). Germline values: CDR1 SGHKS, CDR2 YYEKEE (reference sequence). This CDR3 has 14 residues. Trimming took 3 bases from V and 2 from J, leaving 9 bases between them. CDR3 loop: CASSSGPPGNTIYF. The CDR3 nucleotides read TGTGCCAGCAGCTCGGGACCCCCTGGAAACACCATATATTTT. The full variable domain, its missing parts supplied by reference TRBV5-5 and TRBJ1-3, is DAGVTQSPTHLIKTRGQQVTLRCSPISGHKSVSWYQQVLGQGPQFIFQYYEKEERGRGNFPDRFSARQFPNYSSELNVNALLLGDSALYLCASSSGPPGNTIYFGEGSWLTVV.

V gene TRBV11-2 combines with J gene TRBJ2-7; D remains ambiguous. The CDR3 loop spans 15 amino acids. The V and J ends lost 0 bases and 0 bases respectively, with 9 bases between them. CDR1 and CDR2 (germline): SGHAT, FQNNGV. CDR3 residues: CASSLESRFSYEQYF. CDR3 coding DNA: TGTGCCAGCAGCTTAGAAAGCAGGTTCTCCTACGAGCAGTACTTC.

A single count supports this clone. The chain joins TRBV6-6 to TRBJ2-7; no clear D. V was pared by 5 bases and J by 1 base, with 12 bases between. CDR1 and CDR2 (germline): MNHNY, SVGAGI (reference sequence). This CDR3 has 14 amino acids. Here the CDR3 DNA reads TGTGCCAGCAGTCCCTCGGGTGGGTCCTACGAGCAGTACTTC. Encoded protein: CASSPSGGSYEQYF.

This chain connects TRBV30 to TRBJ2-1; D perhaps matches TRBD2 (6 bases). Trimming shortened V by 0 bases and J by 7 bases, and 16 bases separated the two germline ends. The CDR3 runs 15 residues. In germline, CDR1 is GTSNPN, CDR2 SVGIG (reference sequence). The CDR3 loop is CAWSVSGTLRNEQFF. The DNA for the CDR3 is TGTGCCTGGAGTGTTAGCGGCACCTTGAGGAATGAGCAGTTCTTC.

The V call is TRBV19, the J call TRBJ2-1; D call uncertain. The CDR3 extends over 12 amino acids. The germline V gene encodes CDR1 LNHDA and CDR2 SQIVND (reference sequence). V was shortened by 6 bases and J by 10 bases, with 13 bases between the two germline ends. This CDR3 is CASSGTVGEQFF. For the CDR3, the DNA is TGTGCCAGTAGCGGCACGGTAGGGGAGCAGTTCTTC.

Only one count was recorded for this clone. The chain combines TRBV4-1 with TRBJ2-3; 7 bases agree with TRBD2. Germline CDR1 is MGHRA and CDR2 is YSYEKL. Trimming removed 4 bases from V and 3 bases from J; junction bases left unmatched: 13. The CDR3 loop spans 17 amino acids. The CDR3 nucleotides are TGCGCCAGCAGCCCCACCCCTTTCGCGGGGGAGACAGATACGCAGTATTTT. Translation: CASSPTPFAGETDTQYF.

The count of this clone is one. The V and J genes are TRBV13 and TRBJ1-1; the D gene is possibly TRBD1 (6 bases). There are 17 residues in the CDR3. V lost 5 bases and J 1 base, leaving 20 bases between the germline ends. Looked up from germline, CDR1 is PRHDT and CDR2 is FYEKMQ (reference sequence). CDR3 DNA sequence: TGTGCCAGCAGCCCCCGGGGGCGGGGGGCAAGGAACACTGAAGCTTTCTTT. It is translated as CASSPRGRGARNTEAFF.

The V gene is TRBV7-3, the J gene TRBJ2-5; weak D call: TRBD1 (5 bases). Germline V gives CDR1 SGHTA, CDR2 FQGTGA. Trimming cost V 2 bases and J 5 bases, with 15 bases left between them. The CDR3 has 15 residues. This chain's CDR3 is CASSLGLGRAETQYF. For the CDR3, the DNA is TGTGCCAGCAGCTTAGGATTGGGCAGGGCTGAGACCCAGTACTTC.

This chain joins TRBV13 and TRBJ2-2; TRBD2 aligns across 13 bases. Germline V gene data show CDR1 as PRHDT and CDR2 as FYEKMQ (reference sequence). V was clipped by 4 bases and J by 4 bases; unmatched bases: 3. The CDR3 consists of 16 residues. CDR3 bases: TGTGCCAGCAGCTCACTAGCGGGAGGGATCACCGGGGAGCTGTTTTTT. It is translated as CASSSLAGGITGELFF.

Concerning this clone: At the DNA level, this CDR3 is encoded by other sequences in the same sample as well. The V and J genes are TRBV5-5 and TRBJ1-1, with D hard to call. Per the germline V gene, CDR1 is SGHKS and CDR2 is YYEKEE (reference sequence). Trimming cost V 5 bases and J 6 bases, with 17 bases left between them. This CDR3 has 14 amino acids. The CDR3 DNA reads as TGTGCCAGCAGTCCCTCCACGGGGTCGGCTGAAGCTTTCTTT. Translated: CASSPSTGSAEAFF.